The TCR beta chain described here comes from a study of T cells in Graves' hyperthyroidism and ophthalmopathy. This clonotype was seen a handful of times. RNA transcripts yielded amplified TCR beta CDR3 regions. RT-PCR in the first round (using the HTBI primer set) targeted the TCR CDR3. Each CDR3 protein gets one entry after TCRdb re-called the multiplex PCR reads with MiXCR. The table includes fewer than 650,000 distinct CDR3 sequences, more than 11% detected once. V lost 6 bases to trimming and J lost 6 bases, with 18 bases between them. The CDR3 extends over 14 amino acids. Germline CDR1 and CDR2: MDHEN and SYDVKM.

V usage is TRBV28 and J usage is TRBJ2-7; perhaps TRBD1 as D (7 bases). Sequences were obtained from blood. The receptor was derived from a woman aged 25 to 39 with Graves' hyperthyroidism that later progressed to Graves' ophthalmopathy. The DNA of the CDR3 is TGTGCCAGCAGGCTGGGGCAGGGGGGTTCCGAGCAGTACTTC. Protein: CASRLGQGGSEQYF.